This TCR beta chain was identified during a study of cytomegalovirus exposure and HLA in healthy donors. PCR used 60 Vbeta primers and 13 Jbeta primers. The assay was immunoSEQ multiplex PCR, and TCRdb's table has in-frame clones only and misses some. Among fewer than 150,000 clones listed, about two thirds were seen once. This clone was detected a few times. Antigen: not known. General study points: For most subjects, TCR beta sequences were reported to predict HLA-A and HLA-B alleles with accuracy. Most of the TCR beta V segments (in an earlier analysis) were productive either about 87% or about 30% of the time. Cytomegalovirus-associated TCR beta chains were listed, numbering 164.

CDR1 and CDR2 (germline): SGHAT, FQDESV (reference sequence). Trimming pared 0 bases from V and 0 bases from J, leaving 8 bases between. This CDR3 is 15 amino acids long. This TCR was recovered from a woman between 40 and 55 years old in good health and CMV-seropositive. The sequencing input was PBMCs. The chain couples TRBV11-1 to TRBJ1-1; D ambiguous. CDR3 nucleotides: TGTGCCAGCAGCTTAGCTGTCCGGTTGAACACTGAAGCTTTCTTT. It encodes CASSLAVRLNTEAFF.